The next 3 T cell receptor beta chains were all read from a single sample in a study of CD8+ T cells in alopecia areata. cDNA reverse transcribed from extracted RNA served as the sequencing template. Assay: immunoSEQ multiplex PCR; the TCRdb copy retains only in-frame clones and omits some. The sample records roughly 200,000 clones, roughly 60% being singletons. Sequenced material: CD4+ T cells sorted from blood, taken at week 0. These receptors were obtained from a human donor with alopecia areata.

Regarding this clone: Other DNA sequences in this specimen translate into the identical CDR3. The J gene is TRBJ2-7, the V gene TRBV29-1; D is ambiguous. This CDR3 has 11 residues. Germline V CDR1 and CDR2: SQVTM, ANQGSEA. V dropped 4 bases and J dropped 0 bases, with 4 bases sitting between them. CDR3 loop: CSVGSSYEQYF. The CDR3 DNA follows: TGCAGCGTTGGCTCCTCCTACGAGCAGTACTTC.

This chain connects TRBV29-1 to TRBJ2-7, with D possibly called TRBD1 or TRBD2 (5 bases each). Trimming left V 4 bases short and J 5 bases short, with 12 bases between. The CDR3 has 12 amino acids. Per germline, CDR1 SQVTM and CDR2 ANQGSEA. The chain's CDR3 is CSVGLGTNEQYF. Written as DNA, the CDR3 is TGCAGCGTTGGCCTTGGGACCAACGAGCAGTACTTC.

CDR3 residues: CASSQELRRGSTDTQYF. CDR3 DNA sequence: TGTGCCAGCAGCCAAGAACTTCGCAGGGGGAGCACAGATACGCAGTATTTT. V gene TRBV14 combines with J gene TRBJ2-3, with TRBD1 identical over 7 bases. Germline CDR1 SGHDN, CDR2 FVKESK. The CDR3 sequence is 17 residues long. After removal of 0 bases from V and 0 bases from J, the junction contained 6 bases not matched to a gene.